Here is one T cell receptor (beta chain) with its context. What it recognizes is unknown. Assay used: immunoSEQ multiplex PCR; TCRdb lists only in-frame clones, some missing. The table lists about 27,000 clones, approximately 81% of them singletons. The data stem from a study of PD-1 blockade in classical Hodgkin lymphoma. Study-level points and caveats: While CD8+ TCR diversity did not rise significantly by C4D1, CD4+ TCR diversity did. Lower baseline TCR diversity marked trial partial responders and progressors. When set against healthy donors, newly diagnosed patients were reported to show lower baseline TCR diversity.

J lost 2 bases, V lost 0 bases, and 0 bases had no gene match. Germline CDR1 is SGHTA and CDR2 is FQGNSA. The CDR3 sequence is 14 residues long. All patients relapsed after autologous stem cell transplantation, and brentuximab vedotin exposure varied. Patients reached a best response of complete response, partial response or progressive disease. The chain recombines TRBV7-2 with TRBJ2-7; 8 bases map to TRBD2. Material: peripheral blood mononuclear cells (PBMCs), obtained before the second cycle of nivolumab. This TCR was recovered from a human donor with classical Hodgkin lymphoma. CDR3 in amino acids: CASSLASGTYEQYF. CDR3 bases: TGTGCCAGCAGCTTAGCTAGCGGGACCTACGAGCAGTACTTC.